This T cell receptor beta chain stems from a study of response to subunit inactivated influenza vaccine listed by TCRdb under 2018. Notes on the research overall: Deep quantitative T cell receptor repertoire profiling was used in the study to track responses to a trivalent subunit inactivated influenza vaccine. Study-level results and caveats: The authors suggested that each seasonal influenza vaccination may recruit only a limited number of new T cells.

For this clonotype: The clone's antigen remains unknown. No much larger clone is present one base from it, and per-base qualities are unavailable.

The CDR3 spans 14 residues, from the cysteine through the phenylalanine. The kept DNA is CDR3 alone, 42 bases in frame from the first base. V loses 6 bases, J loses 6 bases, and the germline ends lie 14 bases apart. To prepare the library, RT-PCR was applied. Sequenced on an Illumina HiSeq 2500. The raw public data were reprocessed by TCRdb itself: fastp quality trimming at Q25, MiXCR clonotype calling, in-frame beta chains only. Entries are consolidated by CDR3 protein sequence, retaining the most common genes and DNA. Within this sample are about 180,000 distinct CDR3 sequences, with about 11% of them counted one time only. 35% to 40% of the sample is in the top ten clones.

The input for sequencing was CD8+ T cells sorted from PBMCs, taken roughly 24 months after vaccination. Rearrangement joined TRBV12-3 or TRBV12-4 to TRBJ2-2; the D gene cannot be resolved reliably. This TCR was recovered from a man aged 45 to 70 who received an inactivated influenza vaccine. Donor details come from another sample of the same person, matched by shared clones. The DNA sequence is as follows: TGTGCCAGCAGGCTCGAAGGATCTGCCGGGGAGCTGTTTTTT. Translation gives CASRLEGSAGELFF.